Below are 6 T cell receptor beta chains sequenced from a single sample in a study of CD8+CD57+ T cells in acquired aplastic anemia. Patients picked for sequencing had shown CD8+CD57+ cell expansion detected by flow cytometry. Genomic DNA acted as the template from which TCR beta VDJ combination and CDR3 sequence profiling were carried out. TCRdb reprocessed the reads with MiXCR, giving one entry per CDR3 protein. The sample consists of around 190,000 distinct CDR3 sequences, almost 50% of them appearing once. Sequencing was performed on sorted CD4+, CD8+, or CD8+CD57+ T cells (not recorded which) from PBMCs. The receptors here all came from a human donor with aplastic anemia.

The rearrangement links TRBV29-1 to TRBJ1-1; D uncertain. Germline values: CDR1 SQVTM, CDR2 ANQGSEA. V lost 8 bases to trimming and J lost 0 bases, with 10 bases between them. The CDR3 has 12 amino acids. The CDR3 coding sequence is TGCAGCTTAGGCCAGGTGAACACTGAAGCTTTCTTT. This codes for CSLGQVNTEAFF.

The chain carries TRBV25-1 and TRBJ2-7; D is uncertain. Trimming removed 6 bases from V and 6 bases from J, with 6 bases in between. Germline V gives CDR1 MGHDK, CDR2 SYGVNS. This CDR3 has 10 amino acids. Here the CDR3 DNA reads TGTGCCAGCAGCCAACTCGAGCAGTACTTC. Its protein is CASSQLEQYF.

V gene TRBV10-3 combines with J gene TRBJ2-3; 7 nucleotides agree with TRBD1. Germline loops: CDR1 ENHRY, CDR2 SYGVKD. V was pared by 10 bases and J by 1 base, with 8 bases of the junction left unmatched. The length of the CDR3 is 14 residues. CDR3 nucleotide sequence: TGTGCCAGCAGATACAGGGGTCGCACAGATACGCAGTATTTT. This translates into CASRYRGRTDTQYF.

This clonotype was picked up many times. The CDR3: CASTEDSVNSPLHF. The CDR3, as DNA: TGTGCCAGCACCGAGGACAGTGTGAATTCACCCCTCCACTTT. V usage is TRBV2 and J usage is TRBJ1-6; tentatively, D is TRBD1 (6 bases). The CDR3 contains 14 residues. Germline CDR1 SNHLY, CDR2 FYNNEI. V shed 7 bases and J shed 7 bases, with 14 bases lying between them. The entire variable domain, with the rest obtained from reference TRBV2 and TRBJ1-6, is as follows: EPEVTQTPSHQVTQMGQEVILRCVPISNHLYFYWYRQILGQKVEFLVSFYNNEISEKSEIFDDQFSVERPDGSNFTLKIRSTKLEDSAMYFCASTEDSVNSPLHFGNGTRLTVT.

This clonotype occurred many times. The chain links TRBV11-1 to TRBJ2-1, with 12 bases fitting TRBD1. CDR1 is SGHAT, CDR2 FQDESV, per germline (reference sequence). The CDR3 totals 17 residues. V shed 7 bases, J shed 7 bases, and the junction held 14 bases outside the gene matches. Here the CDR3 reads CASTGTGGDPALNEQFF. CDR3 bases: TGTGCCAGCACGGGGACAGGGGGCGATCCGGCCCTAAATGAGCAGTTCTTC.

The chain uses TRBV10-3 and TRBJ1-5; D ambiguous. Trimming pared 1 base from V and 4 bases from J, leaving 2 bases between. Germline CDR1 and CDR2: ENHRY and SYGVKD. The CDR3 is 12 residues long. The chain's CDR3 is CAISELNQPQHF. CDR3 sequence (DNA): TGTGCCATCAGTGAGTTAAATCAGCCCCAGCATTTT.